This T cell receptor (beta chain) was identified in a study of regulatory T cells in long-lasting Graves disease. This clonotype was counted a few times. Arm-PCR of CDR3 regions and iRepertoire HTBI primers were used to build TCR beta libraries. TCRdb used MiXCR to reprocess the multiplex PCR reads, holding one entry per CDR3 protein. This table holds roughly 420,000 distinct CDR3 sequences, over 15% found once. Per germline, CDR1 DFQATT and CDR2 SNEGSKA (reference sequence). Trimming shortened V by 3 bases and J by 4 bases, and 16 bases separated the two germline ends. CDR3 length: 15 residues. Time point given: newly diagnosed GD, antithyroid drugs for less than 3 months. Making the TCR library involved RNA that had been extracted from PBMCs. The same sample was also used in a study of T cells in Graves' hyperthyroidism and ophthalmopathy.

The sequence came from a woman in her twenties or thirties with Graves disease. The sample was peripheral blood mononuclear cells (PBMCs), taken at new diagnosis, from a patient treated with antithyroid drugs. V gene TRBV20-1 combines with J gene TRBJ1-5; perhaps TRBD1 as D (6 bases). DNA for the CDR3: TGCAGTGCTAGTGTTCAGGGGTACGTGAATCAGCCCCAGCATTTT. Its translation: CSASVQGYVNQPQHF.